Presented here are 32 T cell receptor beta chains from one specimen sequenced in a study of synovial regulatory T cells in juvenile arthritis (dated by TCRdb to between 2015 and 2016). Receptor libraries were prepared by the immunoSEQ multiplex PCR assay. The table comes from immuneACCESS by way of TCRdb, which keeps in-frame sequences with V and J called. Part of the clones is missing from these tables; in studies checked, under half for an unresolved V gene and the rest for unknown reasons. This sample's listing comprises 9,500 to 10,000 clones. The ten biggest clones cover around 2.1% of the sample. The sample consisted of Treg cells from blood. The meaning of the sample's cell subset or site label: remaining (HLA-DR-negative) circulating blood Treg cells. The receptors derive from a donor aged 2-30 years with juvenile idiopathic arthritis.

The V gene is TRBV6-6, the J gene TRBJ1-1; TCRdb outputs TRBD1, but without DNA this stays unchecked. Germline loops: CDR1 MNHNY, CDR2 SVGAGI (reference sequence). The CDR3 totals 13 residues. Only the protein is on record. CDR3 in amino acids: CASSYFLGQGRIF.

The chain is built from TRBV5-4 and TRBJ2-7; as DNA is missing, the TRBD1 call by TCRdb cannot be tested. This CDR3 has 15 amino acids. No DNA appears here. CDR1 is SGHNT, CDR2 YYREEE, per germline (reference sequence). CDR3 in amino acids: CASSFTGTEAYEQYF.

V gene TRBV6-4 combines with J gene TRBJ2-2. The CDR3 runs 10 residues. DNA was not recorded. The germline V gene encodes CDR1 MRHNA and CDR2 SNTAGT. The CDR3 protein is CASSDGELFF.

J is TRBJ2-5 and V is TRBV2; TCRdb calls TRBD1, which cannot be checked without DNA. The CDR3 covers 13 residues. No DNA sequence was recorded. Germline lookup yields CDR1 SNHLY and CDR2 FYNNEI. The CDR3 protein is CASSFQGEETQYF.

The J gene is TRBJ2-3, the V gene TRBV18; TCRdb selects TRBD1, and the lack of DNA leaves this call unchecked. The CDR3 extends over 16 amino acids. No DNA sequence was recorded. Germline V CDR1 and CDR2: KGHSH, LQKENI. The CDR3 here is CASSPRWAGSTDTQYF.

The CDR3 is CASSLLPEKTGELFF. The rearrangement joins TRBV5-1 to TRBJ2-2; checking the TCRdb D call of TRBD2 is not possible without DNA. Looked up from germline, CDR1 is SGHRS and CDR2 is YFSETQ. The CDR3 consists of 15 residues. The protein alone is recorded here.

The chain combines TRBV30 with TRBJ2-3; TCRdb names TRBD2, which stays unverified in the absence of DNA. Germline V lookup: CDR1 GTSNPN, CDR2 SVGIG (reference sequence). The CDR3 contains 13 residues. No DNA is given. The chain's CDR3 is CAWSKPPPDTQYF.

V and J are TRBV23-1 and TRBJ2-3; as DNA is missing, the TRBD2 call by TCRdb cannot be tested. TRBV23-1 is given ORF status, its function remaining uncertain. This CDR3 is 13 amino acids long. No DNA is listed. CDR3 sequence reads: CASSQPGTSEEYF.

The chain employs TRBV9 and TRBJ2-5; TCRdb returns TRBD1, unconfirmable since there is no DNA. The germline CDR1 and CDR2 sequences are SGDLS and YYNGEE. The CDR3 length is 15 residues. This entry has no DNA. The CDR3 is CASSPRGQLGETQYF.

This clone is classed as medium-sized by frequency. This sequence joins TRBV6-1 and TRBJ1-6. Germline V gene sequence: CDR1 MNHNS, CDR2 SASEGT. This CDR3 contains 18 residues. The DNA is not on file. CDR3 sequence reads: CASSGPGLSSSYNSPLHF.

The rearrangement links TRBV30 to TRBJ2-6. CDR1 is GTSNPN, CDR2 SVGIG, per germline (reference sequence). The CDR3 is 13 amino acids. The protein alone is recorded here. This CDR3 reads CAFGVQGANVLTF.

The chain is built from TRBV7-2 and TRBJ2-7; TCRdb gives TRBD2 as the D gene, but with no DNA this cannot be confirmed. Germline V lookup: CDR1 SGHTA, CDR2 FQGNSA. There are 12 residues in the CDR3. Only the protein is available. The CDR3 loop reads CASSSLAGEQYF.

This chain links TRBV7-9 with TRBJ2-5; the D call of TRBD2 rests on TCRdb alone, since no DNA is present to check it. The CDR3 is made up of 14 amino acids. No coding sequence is recorded. Germline V gene sequence: CDR1 SEHNR, CDR2 FQNEAQ (reference sequence). This CDR3 is CASSLSGGQETQYF.

The CDR3 sequence is CASSLFDPGPGEQFF. The V call is TRBV11-2, the J call TRBJ2-1. The CDR3 contains 15 residues. No DNA appears here. Germline loops: CDR1 SGHAT, CDR2 FQNNGV.

The chain has TRBV7-2 and TRBJ2-5; without DNA, the TCRdb call of TRBD1 cannot be checked. Germline-derived CDR1 and CDR2 are SGHTA and FQGNSA. The CDR3 runs 16 residues. There is no recorded DNA. CDR3 loop: CASSRDRARSQETQYF.

The chain is built from TRBV4-1 and TRBJ2-7; lacking DNA, the TRBD1 call made by TCRdb goes unchecked. The CDR3 loop spans 18 amino acids. The DNA is unrecorded. CDR1 and CDR2 from the germline V gene are MGHRA and YSYEKL. CDR3 sequence: CASSQGPLNRGVSYEQYF.

The rearrangement links TRBV29-1 to TRBJ2-3; TCRdb lists TRBD1, though no DNA is available to test this call. CDR3 length equals 12 residues. No DNA is given. Germline CDR1 and CDR2: SQVTM and ANQGSEA. CDR3 loop: CSARVSTDTQYF.

V gene TRBV11-1 combines with J gene TRBJ2-7; TCRdb's D call, TRBD2, is unchecked because there is no DNA. Germline CDR1 is SGHAT and CDR2 is FQDESV (reference sequence). The CDR3 runs to 15 residues. The nucleotide record is missing. The CDR3 protein is CASSLGSSPGDEQYF. Based on the CDR3 plus reference TRBV11-1 and TRBJ2-7, the full variable domain is EAEVAQSPRYKITEKSQAVAFWCDPISGHATLYWYRQILGQGPELLVQFQDESVVDDSQLPKDRFSAERLKGVDSTLKIQPAELGDSAMYLCASSLGSSPGDEQYFGPGTRLTVT.

The chain has TRBV7-2 and TRBJ1-6. This CDR3 spans 12 amino acids. DNA was not recorded. Looked up from germline, CDR1 is SGHTA and CDR2 is FQGNSA. The CDR3 sequence is CASSLKGSPLHF.

The V and J genes are TRBV27 and TRBJ1-5. The CDR3 has 13 amino acids. Only the protein is on record. Germline lookup yields CDR1 MNHEY and CDR2 SMNVEV (reference sequence). The CDR3 here is CASSRRENQPQHF.

V is TRBV30 and J is TRBJ1-1. Germline CDR1 GTSNPN, CDR2 SVGIG (reference sequence). The CDR3 is 12 amino acids. The nucleotide record is missing. The chain's CDR3 is CAWSVRGTEAFF.

This chain uses TRBV7-8 with TRBJ2-5; the D call of TRBD2 rests on TCRdb alone, since no DNA is present to check it. Germline loops: CDR1 SGHVS, CDR2 FQNEAQ. CDR3 length equals 13 residues. The DNA is unrecorded. The CDR3 spells CASSSSGSHWGYF.

The V gene is TRBV6-6, the J gene TRBJ2-3; TCRdb gives TRBD1 as the D gene, but with no DNA this cannot be confirmed. The germline V gene encodes CDR1 MNHNY and CDR2 SVGAGI (reference sequence). The CDR3 runs to 16 residues. No DNA appears here. CDR3 residues: CASSYNRLSKPDTQYF.

The gene calls are TRBV7-2 and TRBJ2-7. Germline lookup yields CDR1 SGHTA and CDR2 FQGNSA. The CDR3 has 12 residues. The nucleotide record is missing. The CDR3 reads CASSLVSYEQYF.

J is TRBJ2-5 and V is TRBV6-6; the TRBD2 assignment by TCRdb is unverifiable without DNA. Germline loops: CDR1 MNHNY, CDR2 SVGAGI (reference sequence). The CDR3 has 16 amino acids. The entry carries no DNA sequence. The CDR3: CASRGSRGGGRETQYF.

The genes are TRBV5-6 and TRBJ1-5. CDR3 length equals 15 residues. DNA for this receptor is not on file. Germline values: CDR1 SGHDT, CDR2 YYEEEE. The CDR3 here is CASSIGTGANQPQHF.

The chain employs TRBV7-9 and TRBJ1-2. Germline-derived CDR1 and CDR2 are SEHNR and FQNEAQ (reference sequence). The CDR3 is 16 amino acids. No DNA was logged. CDR3 in amino acids: CASSRPGRGVLGGYTF.

The chain joins TRBV7-9 to TRBJ1-4. Germline V lookup: CDR1 SEHNR, CDR2 FQNEAQ (reference sequence). This CDR3 comprises 16 residues. The coding DNA is unavailable. The CDR3: CASSLFRGPKDEKLFF.

Considering frequency, this clone is medium-sized. The gene calls are TRBV4-3 and TRBJ1-3. Germline CDR1 LGHNA, CDR2 YSLEER. This CDR3 is built from 18 residues. No DNA is given. CDR3 protein: CASSQVSTGLGSGNTIYF.

V is TRBV4-3 and J is TRBJ1-2. This CDR3 has 15 amino acids. No DNA is recorded. Germline V gene data show CDR1 as LGHNA and CDR2 as YSLEER. The CDR3 loop reads CASSQDINPSYGYTF.

The rearrangement joins TRBV30 to TRBJ2-7; no DNA is available, so the TRBD1 call from TCRdb remains unchecked. The CDR3 runs to 11 residues. The coding DNA is unavailable. From germline, CDR1 is GTSNPN and CDR2 SVGIG (reference sequence). CDR3 protein: CAWSVGGEQYF.

This rearrangement joins TRBV27 to TRBJ2-7. Germline V gives CDR1 MNHEY, CDR2 SMNVEV (reference sequence). This CDR3 has 14 amino acids. No DNA accompanies this entry. CDR3 loop: CASSLGGVAYEQYF.